Presented here are 7 T cell receptor beta chains from one specimen sequenced in a study of early T cells in non-severe SARS-CoV-2 infection. TCRdb re-analysed the 5' RACE reads in MiXCR, keeping a single row per CDR3 protein. The sample carries some 35,000 distinct CDR3 sequences, roughly 5.3% recorded once. Material for sequencing was whole blood. These receptors all come from an adult who was a healthcare worker with PCR-confirmed SARS-CoV-2 infection or an uninfected control (not recorded which).

The table lists this clonotype with many counts. The chain is built from TRBV20-1 and TRBJ2-1, with 8 bases lining up with TRBD1. The CDR3 is 12 residues long. Germline-derived CDR1 and CDR2 are DFQATT and SNEGSKA (reference sequence). V shed 0 bases, J shed 10 bases, and the junction held 2 bases outside the gene matches. The CDR3 DNA follows: TGCAGTGCTAGAGAACAGGGGGGAGAGCAGTTCTTC. This codes for CSAREQGGEQFF.

This clonotype was recorded many times. The rearrangement links TRBV12-3 or TRBV12-4 to TRBJ1-1; 7 bases map to TRBD1. With V trimmed by 6 bases and J by 7 bases, 11 bases remained unmatched. The CDR3 consists of 14 residues. The CDR3, as DNA: TGTGCCAGCAGCTTACGGGACAGCCTTGTTGAAGCTTTCTTT. Its translation: CASSLRDSLVEAFF.

This clonotype was seen a handful of times. The chain couples TRBV2 to TRBJ2-1, with 7 bases fitting TRBD1. CDR3 size: 11 residues. Per the germline V gene, CDR1 is SNHLY and CDR2 is FYNNEI. V lost 7 bases, J lost 10 bases, and 4 bases stayed unmatched. CDR3 nucleotides: TGTGCCAGCACCCTGGACAGGGAGCAGTTCTTC. It encodes CASTLDREQFF.

This clonotype came up many times. This chain connects TRBV11-2 to TRBJ2-7; maybe TRBD1 (5 bases). The CDR3 is 17 amino acids. The ends were cut back, 5 bases at V and 1 base at J, with 21 bases in the middle. Germline V gene sequence: CDR1 SGHAT, CDR2 FQNNGV. As DNA, the CDR3 is TGTGCCAGCAGCCCCCGCCTTCTCCAGGGTGGGTCCTACGAGCAGTACTTC. Translation: CASSPRLLQGGSYEQYF.

Regarding this clonotype: A much larger clone is a single base away; this may be a read error. The chain joins TRBV4-3 to TRBJ2-3; TRBD1 matches 10 bases. This CDR3 is built from 14 residues. Per germline, CDR1 LGHNA and CDR2 YSLEER. CDR3 sequence reads: CTSSRKTGGDTQYF. The CDR3 coding sequence is TGCACCAGCAGCCGGAAGACAGGGGGCGATACGCAGTATTTT.

This clonotype was recorded a few times. At one of its ends the junction is not consistent with the germline gene, which may arise from a read error. The gene calls are TRBV11-2 and TRBJ2-6; tentatively, D is TRBD1 (5 bases). Germline values: CDR1 SGHAT, CDR2 FQNNGV. The CDR3 extends over 16 amino acids. The CDR3 nucleotides read TGTGTCAGCAGCTTAGGGGCCCTCTCTGGGGCCAACGTCCTGACTTTC. It is translated as CVSSLGALSGANVLTF.

This clonotype was seen at least ten times. The CDR3 nucleotides are TGCAGTGCTAGAAGGACTAGCGGGCGGGGGCCCCAAGAGACCCAGTACTTC. This codes for CSARRTSGRGPQETQYF. The chain joins TRBV20-1 to TRBJ2-5, with 11 bases matching TRBD2. V shed 2 bases, J shed 1 base, and the junction held 9 bases outside the gene matches. The CDR3 has 17 amino acids. Per the germline V gene, CDR1 is DFQATT and CDR2 is SNEGSKA (reference sequence).